Below, 19 T cell receptor beta chains from the same sample are listed, as sequenced in a study of CD8 T cells in Susac syndrome. Reverse transcription used roughly 0.5 to 1 ug RNA and random hexamers. TCRdb re-analysed the immunoSEQ multiplex PCR reads in MiXCR, keeping a single row per CDR3 protein. This table has about 210,000 distinct CDR3 sequences, 95% appearing once. Sequencing input: CD4+ T cells from PBMCs. These receptors were taken from a human donor with multiple sclerosis.

The chain employs TRBV7-9 and TRBJ2-7, with 7 bases fitting TRBD1. Germline V gene sequence: CDR1 SEHNR, CDR2 FQNEAQ (reference sequence). The CDR3 totals 14 residues. Germline trimming cut 4 bases from V and 2 bases from J; bases unmatched to any gene: 5. The CDR3: CASSSDRVAYEQYF. CDR3 nucleotide sequence: TGTGCCAGCAGCTCAGACAGGGTCGCCTACGAGCAGTACTTC. The full variable domain, completed using reference TRBV7-9 and TRBJ2-7, is DTGVSQNPRHKITKRGQNVTFRCDPISEHNRLYWYRQTLGQGPEFLTYFQNEAQLEKSRLLSDRFSAERPKGSFSTLEIQRTEQGDSAMYLCASSSDRVAYEQYFGPGTRLTVT.

The genes are TRBV7-2 and TRBJ1-2, with D perhaps matching TRBD1 (6 bases). The CDR3 loop spans 14 amino acids. CDR1 and CDR2 from the germline V gene are SGHTA and FQGNSA. V gave up 4 bases and J gave up 2 bases, with 11 bases separating them. This CDR3 reads CASSSRTENYGYTF. The CDR3 coding sequence is TGTGCCAGCAGCTCCAGGACAGAGAACTATGGCTACACCTTC.

The chain employs TRBV23-1 and TRBJ1-5; TRBD1 might be the D (5 bases). TRBV23-1 is given ORF status, its function remaining uncertain. The ends were cut back, 8 bases at V and 6 bases at J, with 11 bases in the middle. This CDR3 contains 12 residues. CDR3 protein: CASPPRGQPQHF. CDR3 sequence (DNA): TGCGCCAGCCCTCCGAGGGGTCAGCCCCAGCATTTT.

The rearrangement joins TRBV29-1 to TRBJ2-7; no clear D. The CDR3 totals 11 residues. Trimming removed 6 bases from V and 2 bases from J, with 8 bases in between. From germline, CDR1 is SQVTM and CDR2 ANQGSEA. The CDR3: CSVRVAYEQYF. The CDR3, as DNA: TGCAGCGTCCGGGTCGCCTACGAGCAGTACTTC.

This sequence joins TRBV18 and TRBJ1-2; weak D call: TRBD1 (5 bases). CDR1 and CDR2 (germline): KGHSH, LQKENI. The CDR3 covers 16 residues. V was shortened by 6 bases and J by 8 bases, with 25 bases between the two germline ends. CDR3 amino acids: CASSPSGTGRGSGYTF. The CDR3 DNA follows: TGTGCCAGCTCTCCGTCTGGGACGGGCCGTGGGAGCGGCTACACCTTC.

This chain uses TRBV28 with TRBJ1-1; D remains ambiguous. Germline V lookup: CDR1 MDHEN, CDR2 SYDVKM. The V end was cut by 8 bases, the J end by 3 bases, with 7 bases between. This CDR3 has 11 amino acids. The CDR3 is CASRSYTEAFF. Here the CDR3 DNA reads TGTGCCAGCCGTTCCTACACTGAAGCTTTCTTT.

This chain connects TRBV20-1 to TRBJ2-5; 7 bases agree with TRBD2. This CDR3 has 14 residues. V lost 3 bases to trimming and J lost 4 bases; unmatched junction nucleotides: 8. Looked up from germline, CDR1 is DFQATT and CDR2 is SNEGSKA (reference sequence). The chain's CDR3 is CSARKVAGAETQYF. In DNA, the CDR3 is TGCAGTGCTAGGAAGGTAGCGGGCGCAGAGACCCAGTACTTC.

The chain's CDR3 is CASSDDRATGELFF. The CDR3 DNA sequence: TGTGCCAGCAGCGACGACAGGGCCACCGGGGAGCTGTTTTTT. J is TRBJ2-2 and V is TRBV9; 7 bases fit TRBD1. The CDR3 runs 14 residues. Germline lookup yields CDR1 SGDLS and CDR2 YYNGEE. V shed 3 bases and J 4 bases; nucleotides not matched to a gene: 3.

This sequence joins TRBV30 and TRBJ2-3, with TRBD2 identical over 14 bases. The germline V gene has CDR1 GTSNPN and CDR2 SVGIG (reference sequence). This CDR3 is built from 16 residues. The DNA of the CDR3 is TGTGCTCACGGACTAGCGGGAGGACTTAGCACAGATACGCAGTATTTT. Its translation: CAHGLAGGLSTDTQYF.

This rearrangement joins TRBV5-1 to TRBJ2-1, with 7 bases aligning to TRBD2. The length of the CDR3 is 15 residues. The V gene's germline CDR1 is SGHRS and CDR2 YFSETQ. V gave up 0 bases and J gave up 5 bases; unmatched junction bases: 5. The CDR3 DNA follows: TGCGCCAGCAGCTTGGAGCGGGGACCCAACAATGAGCAGTTCTTC. Protein: CASSLERGPNNEQFF.

The chain couples TRBV4-1 to TRBJ2-1; D remains ambiguous. Per germline, CDR1 MGHRA and CDR2 YSYEKL. The CDR3 has 16 residues. V dropped 0 bases and J dropped 3 bases, with 12 bases sitting between them. CDR3 residues: CASSQESLNLYNEQFF. In DNA form, the CDR3 reads TGCGCCAGCAGCCAAGAATCACTAAACCTCTACAATGAGCAGTTCTTC.

This chain connects TRBV10-3 to TRBJ1-2; weak D call: TRBD1 (5 bases). This CDR3 region has 13 residues. The V gene lost 2 bases and the J gene lost 4 bases, with 8 bases spanning the gap. Germline CDR1 is ENHRY and CDR2 is SYGVKD. The DNA of the CDR3 is TGTGCCATCAGTGAGGAGGGACCCTATGGCTACACCTTC. This codes for CAISEEGPYGYTF.

The chain carries TRBV14 and TRBJ2-7; TRBD2 matches 8 bases. V was pared by 1 base and J by 2 bases, with 4 bases of the junction left unmatched. There are 15 residues in the CDR3. The germline CDR1 and CDR2 sequences are SGHDN and FVKESK. The CDR3 nucleotides are TGTGCCAGCAGCCAAGGACTAGCGCCTACCTACGAGCAGTACTTC. Amino acids: CASSQGLAPTYEQYF.

V gene TRBV23-1 combines with J gene TRBJ1-1; D is unresolved. TRBV23-1 is sorted into the ORF group, with uncertain function. The CDR3 is made up of 12 amino acids. V was cut by 8 bases and J by 1 base, with 8 bases left in between. The CDR3 DNA reads TGCGCCAGCCCTACAGAGAACACTGAAGCTTTCTTT. This encodes CASPTENTEAFF.

The chain is built from TRBV12-3 or TRBV12-4 and TRBJ2-3; no definite D call. Trimming took 2 bases from V and 9 from J, leaving 15 bases between them. There are 14 residues in the CDR3. CDR3 region: CASSLRATVITQYF. CDR3 DNA: TGTGCCAGCAGTTTAAGGGCCACCGTCATAACGCAGTATTTT.

J is TRBJ2-3 and V is TRBV7-9; 10 nucleotides align to TRBD2. The CDR3 length is 17 residues. V lost 0 bases to trimming and J lost 5 bases; unmatched junction nucleotides: 8. Germline CDR1 and CDR2: SEHNR and FQNEAQ (reference sequence). The CDR3 loop reads CASSLAGTSDGGDTQYF. DNA for the CDR3: TGTGCCAGCAGCTTAGCTGGGACTAGCGACGGTGGAGATACGCAGTATTTT.

The rearrangement joins TRBV12-5 to TRBJ2-1; D is undetermined. V lost 1 base and J lost 1, with 5 bases in between. CDR3 length: 14 amino acids. The V gene's germline CDR1 is LGHNT and CDR2 FRNRAP. This CDR3 reads CASGLALSYNEQFF. CDR3 sequence (DNA): TGTGCTAGTGGTTTGGCATTATCCTACAATGAGCAGTTCTTC.

The chain employs TRBV2 and TRBJ2-7, with D possibly being TRBD1 (5 bases). Germline assignment: CDR1 SNHLY and CDR2 FYNNEI. V shed 8 bases and J shed 0 bases, with 8 bases lying between them. The CDR3 sequence is 12 residues long. The CDR3 loop reads CASGRDSYEQYF. CDR3 DNA sequence: TGTGCCAGCGGCAGGGACTCCTACGAGCAGTACTTC.

The chain has TRBV30 and TRBJ2-6; 8 bases line up with TRBD1. CDR1 and CDR2 (germline): GTSNPN, SVGIG (reference sequence). The V gene end was trimmed by 3 bases and the J gene end by 4 bases; junction bases not matched to a gene: 8. CDR3 length: 16 amino acids. In DNA, the CDR3 is TGTGCCTGGAGAGAACGGACAGGGACCGGGGCCAACGTCCTGACTTTC. Protein: CAWRERTGTGANVLTF.